This is a list of T cell receptor beta chains from one sample in a study of blood T cell repertoires in COVID-19. TCRdb keeps only in-frame clones here, not all; method: immunoSEQ multiplex PCR. The profile shows a few hundred thousand clones, around 87% of them singletons. What was sequenced was PBMCs or T cells enriched from blood (not recorded which). Source of these receptors: a man in his forties or fifties in a cohort exposed to, infected with or recovered from COVID-19 (not recorded which). CDR3s include the opening cysteine and the closing phenylalanine or tryptophan. D genes are given only for firm matches. Clone size is given for some rows only: seen once, a few or many times, or a class if the clone is expanded.

>-|-|TRBV23-1|TRBJ1-2
TGCGCAAGGCTTGACAGCGTAAACTATGGCTACACCTTC
CARLDSVNYGYTF
>TRBD2|-|TRBV25-1|TRBJ2-5
TGTGCCAGCAGTAATCCAGCGGGAGGAGAGACCCAGTACTTC
CASSNPAGGETQYF
>TRBD2|-|TRBV9|TRBJ2-4
TGTGCCAGCAGCATCTCCAGCGGGAGGGTTGCCAAAAACATTCAGTACTTC
CASSISSGRVAKNIQYF
>TRBD2|-|TRBV27|TRBJ2-1
TGTGCCAGCAGTTTATCTCCTAGCGGGAGCTCCTACAATGAGCAGTTCTTC
CASSLSPSGSSYNEQFF
>TRBD1|-|TRBV6-1|TRBJ1-1
TGTGCCAGCAGTGACTACCAGGGGGCGAGTTTTACTGAAGCTTTCTTT
CASSDYQGASFTEAFF
>-|-|TRBV5-1|TRBJ2-1
TGCGCCAGCAGCTTCGATGAGCAGTTCTTC
CASSFDEQFF
>-|once|TRBV19|TRBJ1-2
TGTGCCAGTAGTATAGGTTCAGGCTCGCTGGAGGGTAACTATGGCTACACCTTC
CASSIGSGSLEGNYGYTF
>-|-|TRBV7-9|TRBJ1-4
TGTGCCAGCAGCTTAGGGGGGACACTCCCGAGTAATGAAAAACTGTTTTTT
CASSLGGTLPSNEKLFF
>TRBD1|-|TRBV19|TRBJ1-6
TGTGCCAGTAGTATGAGGACAGGGCCCTATAATTCACCCCTCCACTTT
CASSMRTGPYNSPLHF
>-|once|TRBV9|TRBJ2-7
TGTGCCAGCAGCGTAGGGGCGTCCACCTACGAGCAGTACTTC
CASSVGASTYEQYF
>-|-|TRBV11-2|TRBJ2-3
TGTGCCAGCAGCTTAGTAGCGGCAGATACGCAGTATTTT
CASSLVAADTQYF
>-|-|TRBV5-1|TRBJ1-5
TGCGCCAGCAGCTACTGGCCACAGGGCACGGCGGATCAGCCCCAGCATTTT
CASSYWPQGTADQPQHF
>TRBD2|-|TRBV7-9|TRBJ2-1
TGTGCCAGCAGCCATAGAGGGCTAGCGGGAGGATTCAATGAGCAGTTCTTC
CASSHRGLAGGFNEQFF
>TRBD2|-|TRBV14|TRBJ2-2
TGTGCCAGCAGCCAACAGCTAGCGGGAGCGGGCGGGGAGCTGTTTTTT
CASSQQLAGAGGELFF
>-|-|TRBV5-1|TRBJ2-3
TGCGCCAGCAGGTATAGCACAGATACGCAGTATTTT
CASRYSTDTQYF
>TRBD1|once|TRBV5-1|TRBJ2-1
TGCGCCAGCAGCATCGGACAGGGGATCTACAATGAGCAGTTCTTC
CASSIGQGIYNEQFF
>TRBD1|-|TRBV6-4|TRBJ1-1
TGTGCCAGCAGCCTGCAGGGGGGTTATACAGCTTTCTTT
CASSLQGGYTAFF
>TRBD1|-|TRBV11-2|TRBJ2-3
TGTGCCAGCAGCTTATCCGGGACAGGGGCCACAGATACGCAGTATTTT
CASSLSGTGATDTQYF
>TRBD1|-|TRBV28|TRBJ1-1
TGTGCCAGCAAGGACAGGGGGATAGGGGACACTGAAGCTTTCTTT
CASKDRGIGDTEAFF
>-|-|TRBV19|TRBJ1-5
TGTGCCAGTAGTCCCGCGGACAGCCGCAATCAGCCCCAGCATTTT
CASSPADSRNQPQHF